The 15 T cell receptor beta chains presented below share a single source sample, sequenced in a study of blood T cells in healthy people across ages. Then a second PCR, running about 6 to 12 cycles, was carried out with a sample-barcoded 5' primer and a J-beta primer mix. TCRdb recomputed calls from the 5' RACE reads with MiXCR, one row per CDR3 protein. The sample holds 650,000 to 1,000,000 distinct CDR3 sequences, around 34% seen once. Sequencing was performed on blood. These receptors all stem from a man in his late teens or twenties in good health.

This clonotype was seen repeatedly, ten times or more. V gene TRBV29-1 combines with J gene TRBJ2-1; TRBD1 is a possible D gene (6 bases). Deletions cut 6 bases from V and 7 bases from J, with 16 bases between. The CDR3 runs to 13 residues. Germline V gene sequence: CDR1 SQVTM, CDR2 ANQGSEA. Written as DNA, the CDR3 is TGCAGCGTGGGGGACACCAACGAGAATGAGCAGTTCTTC. This gives the protein CSVGDTNENEQFF.

The genes are TRBV20-1 and TRBJ2-1; D not resolved. Judging by the DNA end, TRBJ2-7 fits better; the J call may be wrong. Germline V gene sequence: CDR1 DFQATT, CDR2 SNEGSKA (reference sequence). This CDR3 has 13 amino acids. The CDR3 sequence is CSARVPSYNEQYF. CDR3 DNA: TGCAGTGCTAGAGTTCCCTCCTACAATGAGCAGTACTTC.

This clonotype was recorded many times. This chain connects TRBV2 to TRBJ2-1; D not certain. Trimming removed 10 bases at V and 2 bases at J, with 12 bases between. Germline CDR1 reads SNHLY; CDR2 reads FYNNEI. This CDR3 spans 13 amino acids. The CDR3 sequence is CATSSRPYNEQFF. The CDR3 region has the DNA TGTGCCACCTCTTCCCGCCCCTACAATGAGCAGTTCTTC.

The chain recombines TRBV27 with TRBJ1-5; D not resolved. In germline, CDR1 is MNHEY, CDR2 SMNVEV (reference sequence). Trimming left V 2 bases short and J 0 bases short, with 20 bases between. The CDR3 is 19 residues long. The CDR3 region is CASSLEKEVGQDSNQPQHF. The CDR3 nucleotides read TGTGCCAGCAGTTTAGAGAAAGAAGTTGGCCAGGATAGCAATCAGCCCCAGCATTTT.

The chain is built from TRBV28 and TRBJ1-2; TRBD1 agrees at 9 bases. Germline CDR1 and CDR2: MDHEN and SYDVKM. Losses at the gene ends were 6 bases for V and 3 bases for J; bases not matched to a gene: 11. The CDR3 consists of 16 residues. The CDR3 nucleotides are TGTGCCAGCAGGTTAGGGACAGGGAGCACTTACTATGGCTACACCTTC. It codes for CASRLGTGSTYYGYTF.

This clonotype appeared a few times. The V call is TRBV5-1, the J call TRBJ1-1; 11 nucleotides align to TRBD1. Per the germline V gene, CDR1 is SGHRS and CDR2 is YFSETQ. CDR3 size: 16 residues. V shed 4 bases, J shed 1 base, and the junction held 6 bases outside the gene matches. The CDR3 here is CASSTGTGGTNTEAFF. The CDR3 DNA sequence: TGCGCCAGCAGCACCGGGACAGGGGGGACGAACACTGAAGCTTTCTTT.

The chain has TRBV5-1 and TRBJ1-1; D is ambiguous. The germline V and J ends were trimmed by 4 bases and 5 bases, with 21 bases remaining between them. Germline V CDR1 and CDR2: SGHRS, YFSETQ. This CDR3 region has 16 residues. The CDR3, as DNA: TGCGCCAGCAGCGACTCCGGGCCTTTCTCGGGGACTGAAGCTTTCTTT. Its translation: CASSDSGPFSGTEAFF.

V and J are TRBV6-2 or TRBV6-3 and TRBJ2-1; D possibly corresponds to TRBD1 (5 bases). The germline V gene has CDR1 MNHEY and CDR2 SVGEGT. This CDR3 spans 12 amino acids. Deletions cut 5 bases from V and 12 bases from J, with 14 bases between. The CDR3 nucleotides read TGTGCCAGCAGTCAAGGCAGGGTAAGGCAGTTCTTC. Its protein is CASSQGRVRQFF.

This chain uses TRBV20-1 with TRBJ2-4, with a tentative D call TRBD1 (5 bases). V dropped 4 bases and J dropped 3 bases, with 10 bases sitting between them. The CDR3 extends over 13 amino acids. Per germline, CDR1 DFQATT and CDR2 SNEGSKA (reference sequence). The CDR3 DNA follows: TGCAGTGCTACTAGTGACAGCAAAAACATTCAGTACTTC. It encodes CSATSDSKNIQYF.

This clonotype was counted only a few times. Here the CDR3 DNA reads TGCGCCAGCAGCTTACAGACGGCCCGTTACAATGAGCAGTTCTTC. Residues: CASSLQTARYNEQFF. The V call is TRBV5-1, the J call TRBJ2-1; D ambiguous. The CDR3 is 15 amino acids. Germline lookup yields CDR1 SGHRS and CDR2 YFSETQ. V dropped 2 bases and J dropped 4 bases, with 13 bases sitting between them.

Regarding this clonotype: A much larger clonotype is one base distant, so this may be a read error. This chain uses TRBV20-1 with TRBJ2-1, with 7 bases fitting TRBD1. The germline V gene has CDR1 DFQATT and CDR2 SNEGSKA (reference sequence). The CDR3 contains 15 residues. V dropped 2 bases and J dropped 13; count of bases not matched to a gene: 17. This CDR3 is CSARHPQGEHETQFF. CDR3 nucleotides: TGCAGTGCTAGACATCCCCAGGGGGAACACGAGACCCAGTTCTTC.

To note about this clonotype: Germline and junction disagree at one end, which may indicate a read error. The V gene is TRBV19, the J gene TRBJ2-3, with D possibly being TRBD1 or TRBD2 (5 bases each). This CDR3 has 16 residues. Germline loops: CDR1 LNHDA, CDR2 SQIVND (reference sequence). As DNA, the CDR3 is TGTACCAGTACCCTCACTGGGGACCTCAACACAGATACGCAGTATTTT. Protein product: CTSTLTGDLNTDTQYF.

The chain uses TRBV10-3 and TRBJ2-5, with unresolved D. The CDR3 totals 14 residues. Germline CDR1 reads ENHRY; CDR2 reads SYGVKD. V lost 0 bases, J lost 5 bases, and 10 bases lay in between. The CDR3, as DNA: TGTGCCATCAGTGAGTCTAAGGGTGGTGAGACCCAGTACTTC. As protein: CAISESKGGETQYF.

This sequence joins TRBV6-2 or TRBV6-3 and TRBJ1-5; TRBD1 matches 8 bases. The CDR3 is 15 amino acids. CDR1 MNHEY and CDR2 SVGEGT come from the germline V gene. V lost 5 bases and J lost 7; bases outside the gene matches: 10. CDR3 DNA: TGTGCCAGCAGTCCCCGGACAGGGTTCTACCAGCCCCAGCATTTT. The encoded protein is CASSPRTGFYQPQHF.

The chain couples TRBV7-2 to TRBJ2-1; D is possibly TRBD2 (7 bases). Germline V gives CDR1 SGHTA, CDR2 FQGNSA. This CDR3 comprises 16 residues. The V and J ends lost 1 base and 7 bases respectively, with 17 bases between them. CDR3 residues: CASSLDGGGLRNEQFF. The CDR3 coding sequence is TGTGCCAGCAGCTTAGATGGCGGGGGCCTGCGAAATGAGCAGTTCTTC.